A single sample is the source of the 5 T cell receptor beta chains below, sequenced in a study of a mutant IDH1 vaccine in newly diagnosed glioma. The repertoire was sequenced with immunoSEQ multiplex PCR; TCRdb's copy has only in-frame clones and lacks some. The data contain 35,000 to 50,000 clones, less than 90% of them singletons. These receptors have no known antigen. The time point was: week 11, during vaccination. Each vaccine dose was 300 ug of mutant IDH1 20-mer peptide, with topical imiquimod. The source material was PBMCs, sampled from a glioma patient whose treatment included an IDH1 peptide vaccine. All receptors derive from a man in his forties or fifties with glioma.

The rearrangement links TRBV19 to TRBJ1-5, with D possibly being TRBD1 (5 bases). This CDR3 has 15 residues. Trimming removed 1 base from V and 3 bases from J, with 10 bases in between. The germline gives CDR1 LNHDA, CDR2 SQIVND (reference sequence). The CDR3 sequence: CASSIVGVSNQPQHF. The CDR3 bases are TGTGCCAGTAGTATAGTGGGGGTATCCAATCAGCCCCAGCATTTT.

The V and J genes are TRBV6-5 and TRBJ2-7; 8 positions match TRBD2. The CDR3 has 15 amino acids. The V segment lost 0 bases and the J segment 2 bases; nucleotides outside the gene matches: 3. Germline CDR1 is MNHEY and CDR2 is SVGAGI. The CDR3 region has the DNA TGTGCCAGCAGTTACTCGCAACTAGCGGCCTACGAGCAGTACTTC. Translation: CASSYSQLAAYEQYF.

The chain links TRBV7-2 to TRBJ2-4; D gene unclear. The V and J ends lost 6 bases and 7 bases respectively, with 10 bases between them. The CDR3 length is 12 residues. Per germline, CDR1 SGHTA and CDR2 FQGNSA. The CDR3 sequence: CASSPARNIQYF. CDR3 DNA sequence: TGTGCCAGCAGTCCAGCCCGGAACATTCAGTACTTC.

This clone was seen only a few times. V usage is TRBV13 and J usage is TRBJ1-1; D remains ambiguous. Trimming stripped 7 bases from V and 3 bases from J, with 12 bases between. Germline lookup yields CDR1 PRHDT and CDR2 FYEKMQ (reference sequence). This CDR3 comprises 13 residues. The CDR3 reads CASINQEDTEAFF. As DNA, the CDR3 is TGTGCCAGCATCAACCAGGAGGACACTGAAGCTTTCTTT.

V and J are TRBV7-2 and TRBJ2-7; tentatively, D is TRBD1 (6 bases). The CDR3 runs 15 residues. Looked up from germline, CDR1 is SGHTA and CDR2 is FQGNSA. The V gene lost 1 base and the J gene lost 0 bases, with 10 bases spanning the gap. CDR3 in amino acids: CASSLVTGSSYEQYF. The CDR3 coding sequence is TGTGCCAGCAGCTTAGTAACAGGGAGCTCCTACGAGCAGTACTTC.